This TCR beta chain came from a study of chemoradiotherapy in HPV16-positive cancers (dated by TCRdb to between 2022 and 2023). General notes on the study: Using functional T-cell assays on cells from two HPV16-positive patients, the researchers defined candidate HPV-specific T-cell clones and common TCR motifs. Next, the candidate HPV-specific TCRs and motifs were followed in TCR repertoires from around 93 patients with HPV-related cancers. Whether T-cell immunity against the HPV oncoproteins E6 and E7 changes during chemoradiotherapy and whether survival is affected by this immunity were examined in the study. Results the study describes overall, beyond this receptor: The functional definition of HPV-specific T cells came from only a couple of HPV16-positive patients, and the survival association was reported for HPV16-positive patients. Expansion of candidate HPV-specific clones and E7-related TCR motifs was observed in the tumor microenvironment during treatment, whereas no such expansion was observed for non-HPV-specific T cells. Among HPV16-positive patients, expansion of HPV-responsive T cells during chemoradiotherapy was associated with better recurrence-free survival.

Repertoires were sampled repeatedly over the course of chemoradiotherapy, so clonal expansion could be followed in the tumor microenvironment. Libraries were prepared through the immunoSEQ multiplex PCR assay. TCRdb mirrors the immuneACCESS table, restricted to in-frame sequences. Some clones are absent from its copies; in checked studies, under half trace to an unresolved V gene, and the reason for the others is unknown. The sample yields some 35,000 clones; 92% were counted once. The ten largest clones take up roughly 3.6% of the sample. Notes on this clone: Its specific antigen is unknown. No qualities accompany the bases; no much larger clone lies one base away.

V loses 7 bases of germline sequence and J loses 0 bases, and the interval between the two ends is 10 bases. From cysteine to phenylalanine, the CDR3 is 15 amino acids long. The CDR3 DNA has 45 bases and is translated from base 1. CDR1 and CDR2, per the germline V gene (reference sequence), are MNHEY and SMNVEV. The TCR sequence derives from a human donor with HPV-associated anogenital cancer. Sequenced material: blood, taken from a patient who underwent chemoradiotherapy. The sequence links TRBV27 to TRBJ1-6; a weak D assignment points to TRBD1 (5 bases agree). In nucleotides, the sequence is TGTGCCAGCAAACCAGGGAGCTCCTATAATTCACCCCTCCACTTT. It codes for CASKPGSSYNSPLHF.